The 3 T cell receptor beta chains below were found in one sample sequenced in a study of cytomegalovirus exposure and HLA in healthy donors. Researchers ran the PCR with 60 Vbeta and 13 Jbeta primers. TCRdb's table, derived via immunoSEQ multiplex PCR, lists solely in-frame clones and lacks some. The table records about 96,000 clones, about four fifths of them present only once. Sequencing input: PBMCs. The receptors originated from a female donor in good health and CMV-seropositive.

This clone was found a few times. This rearrangement joins TRBV6-5 to TRBJ2-7; D ambiguous. The CDR3 contains 11 residues. Germline lookup yields CDR1 MNHEY and CDR2 SVGAGI. V lost 4 bases and J 5 bases, leaving 6 bases between the germline ends. CDR3 sequence reads: CASSFEDEQYF. For the CDR3, the DNA is TGTGCCAGCAGTTTCGAGGACGAGCAGTACTTC.

The genes are TRBV7-2 and TRBJ2-5; 10 nucleotides align to TRBD1. Trimming took 5 bases from V and 2 from J; bases not matched to a gene: 8. The CDR3 loop spans 16 amino acids. Germline values: CDR1 SGHTA, CDR2 FQGNSA. CDR3 DNA sequence: TGTGCCAGCAGCCATTTTCCGGGACAGGGGCAAGAGACCCAGTACTTC. It specifies CASSHFPGQGQETQYF.

CDR3 protein: CASSEVGRQETQYF. CDR3 nucleotide sequence: TGCGCCAGCAGTGAGGTCGGCCGACAGGAGACCCAGTACTTC. This chain joins TRBV10-2 and TRBJ2-5; weak D call: TRBD1 (5 bases). Germline V gene data show CDR1 as WSHSY and CDR2 as SAAADI. The CDR3 has 14 residues. With 2 bases removed from V and 5 bases from J, the gap between germline ends came to 12 bases.